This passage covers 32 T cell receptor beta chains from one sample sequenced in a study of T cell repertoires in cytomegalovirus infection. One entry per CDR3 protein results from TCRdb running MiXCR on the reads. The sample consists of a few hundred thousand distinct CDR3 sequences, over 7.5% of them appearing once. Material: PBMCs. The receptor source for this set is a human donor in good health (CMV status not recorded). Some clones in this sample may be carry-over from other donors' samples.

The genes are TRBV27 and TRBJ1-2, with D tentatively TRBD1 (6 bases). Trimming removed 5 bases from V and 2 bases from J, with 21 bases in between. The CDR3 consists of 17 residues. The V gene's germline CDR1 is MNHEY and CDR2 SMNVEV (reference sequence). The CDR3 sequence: CASSPYRVATGNYGYTF. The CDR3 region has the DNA TGTGCCAGCAGTCCCTACAGGGTGGCCACCGGGAACTATGGCTACACCTTC.

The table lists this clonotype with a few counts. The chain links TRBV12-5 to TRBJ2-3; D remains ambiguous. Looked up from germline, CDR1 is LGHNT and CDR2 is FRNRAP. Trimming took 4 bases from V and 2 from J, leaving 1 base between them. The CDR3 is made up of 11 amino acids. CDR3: CASGYTDTQYF. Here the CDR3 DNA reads TGTGCTAGTGGTTACACAGATACGCAGTATTTT.

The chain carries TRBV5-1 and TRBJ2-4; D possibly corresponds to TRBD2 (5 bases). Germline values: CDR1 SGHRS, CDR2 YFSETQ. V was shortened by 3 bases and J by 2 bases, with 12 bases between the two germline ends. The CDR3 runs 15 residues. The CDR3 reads CASSYAGGTKNIQYF. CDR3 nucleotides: TGCGCCAGCAGCTACGCAGGAGGAACCAAAAACATTCAGTACTTC.

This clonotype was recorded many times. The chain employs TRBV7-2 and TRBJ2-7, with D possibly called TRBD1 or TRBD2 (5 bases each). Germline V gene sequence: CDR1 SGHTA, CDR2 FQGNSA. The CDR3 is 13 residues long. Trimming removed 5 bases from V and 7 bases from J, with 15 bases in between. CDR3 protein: CASSPGTSREQYF. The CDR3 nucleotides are TGTGCCAGCAGCCCGGGGACCAGCCGGGAGCAGTACTTC.

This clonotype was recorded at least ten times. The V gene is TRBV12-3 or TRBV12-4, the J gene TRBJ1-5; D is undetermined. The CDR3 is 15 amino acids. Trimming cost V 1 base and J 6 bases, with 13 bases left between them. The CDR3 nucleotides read TGTGCCAGCAGTTTAGGTTCGGGGTTAAGTCAGCCCCAGCATTTT. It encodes CASSLGSGLSQPQHF.

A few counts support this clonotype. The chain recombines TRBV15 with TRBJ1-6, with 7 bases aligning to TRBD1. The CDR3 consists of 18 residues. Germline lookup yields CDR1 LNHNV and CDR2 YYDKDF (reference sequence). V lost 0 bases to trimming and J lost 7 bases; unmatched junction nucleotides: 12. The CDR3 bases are TGTGCCACCAGCAGAGAAGCTACAGGGGACGCGGGGAATTCACCCCTCCACTTT. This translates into CATSREATGDAGNSPLHF.

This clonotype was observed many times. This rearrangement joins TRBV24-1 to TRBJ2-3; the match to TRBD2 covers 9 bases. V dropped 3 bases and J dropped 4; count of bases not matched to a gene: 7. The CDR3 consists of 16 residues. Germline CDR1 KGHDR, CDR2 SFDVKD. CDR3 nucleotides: TGTGCCACCAGTGATCCTCTGACTAGCGGCTCAGATACGCAGTATTTT. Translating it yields CATSDPLTSGSDTQYF.

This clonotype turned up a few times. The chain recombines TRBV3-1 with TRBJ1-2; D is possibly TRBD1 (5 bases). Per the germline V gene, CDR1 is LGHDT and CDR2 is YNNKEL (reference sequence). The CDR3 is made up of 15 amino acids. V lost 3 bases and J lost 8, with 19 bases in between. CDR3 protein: CASSQETGHQSGYTF. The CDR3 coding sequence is TGTGCCAGCAGCCAGGAGACGGGGCACCAGAGCGGCTACACCTTC. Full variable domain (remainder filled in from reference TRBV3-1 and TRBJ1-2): DTAVSQTPKYLVTQMGNDKSIKCEQNLGHDTMYWYKQDSKKFLKIMFSYNNKELIINETVPNRFSPKSPDKAHLNLHINSLELGDSAVYFCASSQETGHQSGYTFGSGTRLTVV.

In nucleotides, the CDR3 is TGTGCCAGTAGGAAAGGACAGGGATCTAGCACAGATACGCAGTATTTT. It is translated as CASRKGQGSSTDTQYF. The chain uses TRBV19 and TRBJ2-3; the match to TRBD1 covers 8 bases. This CDR3 comprises 16 residues. Losses at the gene ends were 6 bases for V and 0 bases for J; bases not matched to a gene: 8. CDR1 is LNHDA, CDR2 SQIVND, per germline (reference sequence).

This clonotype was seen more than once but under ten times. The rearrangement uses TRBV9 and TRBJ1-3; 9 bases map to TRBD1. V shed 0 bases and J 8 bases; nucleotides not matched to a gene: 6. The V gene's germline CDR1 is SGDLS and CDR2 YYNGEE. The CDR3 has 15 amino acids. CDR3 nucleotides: TGTGCCAGCAGCGTAGGGGACAGGGTGTTAGACACCATATATTTT. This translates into CASSVGDRVLDTIYF.

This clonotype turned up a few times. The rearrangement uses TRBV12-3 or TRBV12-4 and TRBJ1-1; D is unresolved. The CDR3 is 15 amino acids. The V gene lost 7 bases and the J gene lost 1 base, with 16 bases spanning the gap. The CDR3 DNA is TGTGCCAGCATTTCAGGAGGCTCAGGGAACACTGAAGCTTTCTTT. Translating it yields CASISGGSGNTEAFF.

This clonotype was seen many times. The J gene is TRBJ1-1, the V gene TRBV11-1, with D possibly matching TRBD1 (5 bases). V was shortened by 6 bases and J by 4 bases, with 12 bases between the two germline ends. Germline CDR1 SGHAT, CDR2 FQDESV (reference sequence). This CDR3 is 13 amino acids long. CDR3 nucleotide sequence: TGTGCCAGCAGGTCGGGAGGGGCCACTGAAGCTTTCTTT. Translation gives CASRSGGATEAFF.

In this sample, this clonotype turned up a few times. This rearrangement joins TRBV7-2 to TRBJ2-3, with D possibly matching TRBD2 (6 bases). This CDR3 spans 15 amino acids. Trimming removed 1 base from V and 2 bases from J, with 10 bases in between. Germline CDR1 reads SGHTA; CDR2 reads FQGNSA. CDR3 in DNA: TGTGCCAGCAGCTTAGGTAGCGGCTACACAGATACGCAGTATTTT. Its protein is CASSLGSGYTDTQYF.

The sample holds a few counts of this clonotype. CDR3 sequence: CASSVGLSMNTEAFF. The CDR3, as DNA: TGTGCCAGCAGTGTTGGACTGAGTATGAACACTGAAGCTTTCTTT. This chain joins TRBV12-3 or TRBV12-4 and TRBJ1-1; D gene ambiguous. With 5 bases removed from V and 0 bases from J, the gap between germline ends came to 13 bases. The CDR3 runs to 15 residues.

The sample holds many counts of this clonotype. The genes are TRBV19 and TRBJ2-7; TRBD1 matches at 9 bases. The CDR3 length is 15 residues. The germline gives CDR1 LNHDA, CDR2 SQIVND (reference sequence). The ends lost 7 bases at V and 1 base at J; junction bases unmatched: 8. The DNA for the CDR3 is TGTGCCAGTACACCGGGACAGGGCTCGTCCTACGAGCAGTACTTC. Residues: CASTPGQGSSYEQYF. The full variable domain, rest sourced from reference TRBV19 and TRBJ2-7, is DGGITQSPKYLFRKEGQNVTLSCEQNLNHDAMYWYRQDPGQGLRLIYYSQIVNDFQKGDIAEGYSVSREKKESFPLTVTSAQKNPTAFYLCASTPGQGSSYEQYFGPGTRLTVT.

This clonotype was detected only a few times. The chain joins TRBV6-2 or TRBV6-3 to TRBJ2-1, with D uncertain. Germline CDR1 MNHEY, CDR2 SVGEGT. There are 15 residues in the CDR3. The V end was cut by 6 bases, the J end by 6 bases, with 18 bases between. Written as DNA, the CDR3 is TGTGCCAGCAGAAACGACGGCCGCTCCCGCAATGAGCAGTTCTTC. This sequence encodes CASRNDGRSRNEQFF.

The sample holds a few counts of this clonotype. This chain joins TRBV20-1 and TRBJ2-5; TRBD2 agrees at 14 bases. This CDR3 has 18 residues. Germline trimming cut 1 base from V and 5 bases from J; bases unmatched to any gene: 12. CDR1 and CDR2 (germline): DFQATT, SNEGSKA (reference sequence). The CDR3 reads CSARAGTSGGLRRETQYF. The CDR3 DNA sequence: TGCAGTGCTAGAGCCGGGACTAGCGGGGGACTTCGAAGGGAGACCCAGTACTTC.

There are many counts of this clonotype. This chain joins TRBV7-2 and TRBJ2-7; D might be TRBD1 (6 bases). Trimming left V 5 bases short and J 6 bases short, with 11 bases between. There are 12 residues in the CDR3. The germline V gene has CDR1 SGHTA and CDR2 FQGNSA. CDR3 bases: TGTGCCAGCAGCCGAACAGGGCCCGAGCAGTACTTC. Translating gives CASSRTGPEQYF.

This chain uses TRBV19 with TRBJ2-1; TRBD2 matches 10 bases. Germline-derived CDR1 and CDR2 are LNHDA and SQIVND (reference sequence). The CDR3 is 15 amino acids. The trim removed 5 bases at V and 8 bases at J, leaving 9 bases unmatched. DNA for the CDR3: TGTGCCAGTAGTCTCCCGGGACTAGCGAAGGATGAGCAGTTCTTC. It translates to CASSLPGLAKDEQFF.

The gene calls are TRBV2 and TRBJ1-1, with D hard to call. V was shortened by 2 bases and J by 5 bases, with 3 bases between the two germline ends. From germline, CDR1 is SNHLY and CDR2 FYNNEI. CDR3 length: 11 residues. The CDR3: CASSERTEAFF. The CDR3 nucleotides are TGTGCCAGCAGTGAAAGAACTGAAGCTTTCTTT.

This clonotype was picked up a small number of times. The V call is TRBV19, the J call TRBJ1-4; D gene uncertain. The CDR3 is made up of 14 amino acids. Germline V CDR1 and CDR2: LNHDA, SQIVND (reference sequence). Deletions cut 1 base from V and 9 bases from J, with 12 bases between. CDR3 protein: CASSIGPHGQKLFF. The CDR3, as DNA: TGTGCCAGTAGTATAGGACCTCACGGACAAAAACTGTTTTTT.

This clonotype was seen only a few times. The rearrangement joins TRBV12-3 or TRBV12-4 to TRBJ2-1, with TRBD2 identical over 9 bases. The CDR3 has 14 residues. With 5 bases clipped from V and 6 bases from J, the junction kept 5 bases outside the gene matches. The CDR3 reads CASSDSGSINEQFF. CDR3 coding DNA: TGTGCCAGCAGTGATAGCGGGAGTATCAATGAGCAGTTCTTC.

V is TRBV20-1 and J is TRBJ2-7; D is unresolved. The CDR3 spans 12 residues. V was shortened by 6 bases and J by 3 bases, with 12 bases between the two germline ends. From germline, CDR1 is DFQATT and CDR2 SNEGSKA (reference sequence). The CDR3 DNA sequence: TGCAGTGCCCGGTGGGGTGACTACGAGCAGTACTTC. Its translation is CSARWGDYEQYF.

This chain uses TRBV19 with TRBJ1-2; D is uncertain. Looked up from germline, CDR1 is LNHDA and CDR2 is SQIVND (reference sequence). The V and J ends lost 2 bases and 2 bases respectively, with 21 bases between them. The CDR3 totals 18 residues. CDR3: CASSITQRGGEINYGYTF. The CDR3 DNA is TGTGCCAGTAGTATAACCCAACGGGGAGGAGAAATCAACTATGGCTACACCTTC.

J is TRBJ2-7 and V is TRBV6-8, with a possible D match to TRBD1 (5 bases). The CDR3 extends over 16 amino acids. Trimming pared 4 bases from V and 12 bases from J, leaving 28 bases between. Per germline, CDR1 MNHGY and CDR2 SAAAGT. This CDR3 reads CASSSYSGPGNLFPYF. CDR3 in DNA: TGTGCCAGCAGTTCTTACTCAGGGCCGGGCAATCTTTTCCCGTACTTC.

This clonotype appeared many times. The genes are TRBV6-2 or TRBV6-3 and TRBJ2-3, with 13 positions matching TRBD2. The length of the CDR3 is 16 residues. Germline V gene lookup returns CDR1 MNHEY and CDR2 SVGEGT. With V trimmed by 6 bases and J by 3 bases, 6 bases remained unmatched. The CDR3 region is CASSPWTSGRTDTQYF. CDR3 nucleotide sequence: TGTGCCAGCAGCCCCTGGACTAGCGGGAGAACAGATACGCAGTATTTT.

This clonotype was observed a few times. CDR3 nucleotide sequence: TGTGCCAGCAGCTTGAGGCGGGGCTCCTACGAGCAGTACTTC. Translation gives CASSLRRGSYEQYF. The rearrangement links TRBV7-2 to TRBJ2-7; TRBD2 is a possible D gene (6 bases). The CDR3 consists of 14 residues. V dropped 3 bases and J dropped 0 bases, with 9 bases sitting between them. CDR1 and CDR2 from the germline V gene are SGHTA and FQGNSA.

The CDR3, as DNA: TGTGCCACCAGCAGGCTACCTAGCAGACTAGGCGTGAGCACAGATACGCAGTATTTT. Its translation: CATSRLPSRLGVSTDTQYF. The chain is built from TRBV15 and TRBJ2-3; a possible D gene is TRBD2 (6 bases). Germline V gene data show CDR1 as LNHNV and CDR2 as YYDKDF (reference sequence). The CDR3 runs to 19 residues. V lost 3 bases and J lost 0, with 22 bases in between.

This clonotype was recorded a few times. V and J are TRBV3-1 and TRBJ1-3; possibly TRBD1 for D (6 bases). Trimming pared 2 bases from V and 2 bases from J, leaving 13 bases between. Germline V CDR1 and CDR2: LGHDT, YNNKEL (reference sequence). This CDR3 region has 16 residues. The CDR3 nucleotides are TGTGCCAGCAGCCAATACGGAAGGGGGACTGGAAACACCATATATTTT. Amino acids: CASSQYGRGTGNTIYF. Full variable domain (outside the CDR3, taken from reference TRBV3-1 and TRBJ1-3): DTAVSQTPKYLVTQMGNDKSIKCEQNLGHDTMYWYKQDSKKFLKIMFSYNNKELIINETVPNRFSPKSPDKAHLNLHINSLELGDSAVYFCASSQYGRGTGNTIYFGEGSWLTVV.

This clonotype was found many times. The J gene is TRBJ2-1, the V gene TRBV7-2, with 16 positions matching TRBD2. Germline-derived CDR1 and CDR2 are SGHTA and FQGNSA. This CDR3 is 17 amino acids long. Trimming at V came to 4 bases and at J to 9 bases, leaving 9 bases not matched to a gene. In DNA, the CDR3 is TGTGCCAGCAGCTCGGGACTAGCGGGAGGGCCTGAGGGTGAGCAGTTCTTC. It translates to CASSSGLAGGPEGEQFF.

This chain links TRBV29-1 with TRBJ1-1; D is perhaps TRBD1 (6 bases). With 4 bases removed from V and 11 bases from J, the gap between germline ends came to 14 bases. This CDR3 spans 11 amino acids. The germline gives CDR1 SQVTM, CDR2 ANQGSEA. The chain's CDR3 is CSVAGTRHAFF. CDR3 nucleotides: TGCAGCGTTGCCGGGACAAGGCACGCTTTCTTT.

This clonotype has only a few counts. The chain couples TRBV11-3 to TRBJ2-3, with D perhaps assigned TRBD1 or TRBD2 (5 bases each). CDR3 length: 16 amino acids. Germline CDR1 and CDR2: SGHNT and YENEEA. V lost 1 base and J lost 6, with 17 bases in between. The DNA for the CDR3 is TGTGCCAGCAGCTTAGGGGGGACGGCTCGTGTGGATACGCAGTATTTT. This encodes CASSLGGTARVDTQYF. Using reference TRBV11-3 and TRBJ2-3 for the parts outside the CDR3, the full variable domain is EAGVVQSPRYKIIEKKQPVAFWCNPISGHNTLYWYLQNLGQGPELLIRYENEEAVDDSQLPKDRFSAERLKGVDSTLKIQPAELGDSAVYLCASSLGGTARVDTQYFGPGTRLTVL.